This TCR beta chain is from a study of patients and donors after allogeneic stem cell transplantation. CDR3 length equals 11 residues. V was cut by 4 bases and J by 7 bases, with 8 bases left in between. From germline, CDR1 is DFQATT and CDR2 SNEGSKA (reference sequence). One entry per CDR3 protein, called by TCRdb with MiXCR from the RT-PCR reads. The table lists 200,000 to 250,000 distinct CDR3 sequences, about 14% of them singletons, with approximately 10% in the top ten. The chain carries TRBV20-1 and TRBJ2-4; D gene ambiguous. Sequencing was done on a sample of blood, either unsorted or a sorted T cell fraction (not recorded which). The sequence derives from a human donor who was either an allogeneic HSCT recipient or a stem cell or donor lymphocyte infusion donor (not recorded which). It is not recorded whose cells these are; they may come from a transplant donor. The CDR3 loop is CSATKDNIQYF. The CDR3 coding sequence is TGCAGTGCTACTAAGGATAACATTCAGTACTTC.